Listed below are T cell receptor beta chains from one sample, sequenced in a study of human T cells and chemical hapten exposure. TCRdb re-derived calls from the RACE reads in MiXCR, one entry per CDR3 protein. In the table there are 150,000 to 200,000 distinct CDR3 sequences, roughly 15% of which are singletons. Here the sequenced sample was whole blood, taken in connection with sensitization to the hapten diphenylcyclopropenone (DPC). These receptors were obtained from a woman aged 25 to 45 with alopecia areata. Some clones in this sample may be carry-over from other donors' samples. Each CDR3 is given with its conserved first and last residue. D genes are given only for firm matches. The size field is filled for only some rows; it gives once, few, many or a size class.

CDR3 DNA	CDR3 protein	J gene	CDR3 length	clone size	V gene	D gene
TGCAGTGCTCACGTAGTTGGGGGCACTGAAGCTTTCTTT	CSAHVVGGTEAFF	TRBJ1-1	13	NA	TRBV20-1	NA
TGTGCCAGCGTTGGGGGTCAAGAGACCCAGTACTTC	CASVGGQETQYF	TRBJ2-5	12	many	TRBV6-6	NA
TGTGCCAGCAGCGAGGCGGAGGGTGAGGGCCGAATAGACGAGCAGTACTTC	CASSEAEGEGRIDEQYF	TRBJ2-7	17	NA	TRBV6-1	NA
TGTGCCAGCAAGGAGCTGAACACTGAAGCTTTCTTT	CASKELNTEAFF	TRBJ1-1	12	NA	TRBV28	NA
TGTGCCAGCAGCTTAGATAATCCGGGACAGGCCGCCAACATTGATTGGAATGAAGCTTTCTTT	CASSLDNPGQAANIDWNEAFF	TRBJ1-1	21	NA	TRBV7-8	TRBD1
TGTGCCAGCTCCTCCGCTTGGCGACCGAACACTGAAGCTTTCTTT	CASSSAWRPNTEAFF	TRBJ1-1	15	many	TRBV18	NA
TGCAGCGTCCAACAAATACGGACGTTGAACACTGAAGCTTTCTTT	CSVQQIRTLNTEAFF	TRBJ1-1	15	NA	TRBV29-1	NA
TGTGCCAGCTCACCACCTACAGGGGGCACCGGGGAGCTGTTTTTT	CASSPPTGGTGELFF	TRBJ2-2	15	few	TRBV18	TRBD1
TGTGCCAGCAGCCTCCCGGGCCCCGGGGCCTACGAGCAGTACTTC	CASSLPGPGAYEQYF	TRBJ2-7	15	NA	TRBV6-2/TRBV6-3	NA
TGTGCCAGCCCTAACTCTGGAAACACCATATATTTT	CASPNSGNTIYF	TRBJ1-3	12	few	TRBV21-1	NA
TGCAGCGCCGGACAGGATTCCTACAATGAGCAGTTCTTC	CSAGQDSYNEQFF	TRBJ2-1	13	many	TRBV29-1	TRBD1